One and the same sample provided the 28 T cell receptor beta chains below, sequenced in a study of T cell changes during pregnancy in multiple sclerosis. Libraries were prepared by immunoSEQ multiplex PCR; TCRdb keeps only in-frame clonotypes and omits some of them. The sample lists about 69,000 clones, over 80% seen once, with 2% in the top ten. This material consisted of peripheral blood, taken in the third trimester of pregnancy. These receptors were collected from a female donor in good health, enrolled as a control in a pregnancy study.

The J gene is TRBJ2-1, the V gene TRBV7-9; D possibly corresponds to TRBD2 (6 bases). CDR1 and CDR2 from the germline V gene are SEHNR and FQNEAQ (reference sequence). This CDR3 contains 15 residues. V lost 4 bases to trimming and J lost 0 bases, with 10 bases between them. CDR3 sequence: CASSSGGSSYNEQFF. For the CDR3, the DNA is TGTGCCAGCAGCTCCGGGGGTAGCTCCTACAATGAGCAGTTCTTC.

This clone was counted only a few times. This sequence joins TRBV4-1 and TRBJ1-1; TRBD1 might be the D (6 bases). This CDR3 contains 16 residues. Trimming removed 4 bases from V and 1 base from J, with 16 bases in between. CDR1 and CDR2 (germline): MGHRA, YSYEKL. This CDR3 reads CASSPRQVLGNTEAFF. Written as DNA, the CDR3 is TGCGCCAGCAGCCCCCGACAGGTCCTGGGGAACACTGAAGCTTTCTTT.

This chain links TRBV27 with TRBJ1-1, with unresolved D. The CDR3 spans 12 residues. The germline gives CDR1 MNHEY, CDR2 SMNVEV (reference sequence). V was trimmed by 1 base and J by 8 bases, leaving 8 bases between them. The CDR3 here is CASSLLRGEAFF. Here the CDR3 DNA reads TGTGCCAGCAGTTTATTACGAGGAGAAGCTTTCTTT.

As DNA, the CDR3 is TGCGCCAGCAGTGAGCAGAAGAACACTGAAGCTTTCTTT. This codes for CASSEQKNTEAFF. The chain carries TRBV10-1 and TRBJ1-1; D uncertain. Trimming shortened V by 2 bases and J by 1 base, and 5 bases separated the two germline ends. This CDR3 has 13 amino acids. Germline CDR1 reads WNHNN; CDR2 reads SYGVQD (reference sequence).

This rearrangement joins TRBV30 to TRBJ1-6; TRBD1 agrees at 7 bases. The CDR3 is 14 amino acids. Germline V CDR1 and CDR2: GTSNPN, SVGIG (reference sequence). J gave up 10 bases and V 5 bases, and 11 bases lay outside the gene matches. In DNA form, the CDR3 reads TGTGCCTGGGGGGTCGGACAGGCAAAATCACCCCTCCACTTT. Its protein is CAWGVGQAKSPLHF.

The chain combines TRBV28 with TRBJ1-4; D gene uncertain. V was clipped by 5 bases and J by 0 bases, with 10 bases between them. The CDR3 contains 15 residues. The germline V gene encodes CDR1 MDHEN and CDR2 SYDVKM. CDR3 region: CASSEHGATNEKLFF. DNA of the CDR3: TGTGCCAGCAGTGAGCATGGAGCAACTAATGAAAAACTGTTTTTT.

The chain carries TRBV5-4 and TRBJ2-1; weak D call: TRBD1 (5 bases). The germline CDR1 and CDR2 sequences are SGHNT and YYREEE (reference sequence). The CDR3 consists of 17 residues. V gave up 1 base and J gave up 3 bases, with 17 bases separating them. The CDR3 loop reads CASSLSSSRQLYNEQFF. The DNA of the CDR3 is TGTGCCAGCAGCTTGAGTAGCTCGAGACAGCTCTACAATGAGCAGTTCTTC.

V gene TRBV12-5 combines with J gene TRBJ2-3, with TRBD2 as a possible D gene (5 bases). Trimming removed 3 bases from V and 4 bases from J, with 8 bases in between. This CDR3 has 13 residues. CDR1 is LGHNT, CDR2 FRNRAP, per germline. The DNA of the CDR3 is TGTGCTAGTGGTTTCGGAGGAGCAGATACGCAGTATTTT. Translating gives CASGFGGADTQYF.

The chain combines TRBV6-4 with TRBJ2-7; 11 nucleotides line up with TRBD1. The germline V gene encodes CDR1 MRHNA and CDR2 SNTAGT. Unmatched junction bases numbered 6, after V lost 8 bases and J lost 6 bases. This CDR3 region has 13 residues. CDR3 DNA sequence: TGTGCCAGCCTTGGACAGGGGGCCGTCGAGCAGTACTTC. This sequence encodes CASLGQGAVEQYF.

The chain combines TRBV5-1 with TRBJ2-1; D unclear. Germline CDR1 reads SGHRS; CDR2 reads YFSETQ. The germline V and J ends were trimmed by 1 base and 6 bases, with 5 bases remaining between them. The CDR3 has 12 residues. The CDR3 DNA reads TGCGCCAGCAGCTTGACTCGCAATGAGCAGTTCTTC. Protein: CASSLTRNEQFF. Full variable domain (rest looked up from reference TRBV5-1 and TRBJ2-1): KAGVTQTPRYLIKTRGQQVTLSCSPISGHRSVSWYQQTPGQGLQFLFEYFSETQRNKGNFPGRFSGRQFSNSRSEMNVSTLELGDSALYLCASSLTRNEQFFGPGTRLTVL.

V usage is TRBV30 and J usage is TRBJ1-2, with D perhaps matching TRBD1 (5 bases). This CDR3 has 13 amino acids. V was shortened by 5 bases and J by 4 bases, with 14 bases between the two germline ends. Germline lookup yields CDR1 GTSNPN and CDR2 SVGIG (reference sequence). This chain's CDR3 is CAWEAGEAYGYTF. The CDR3 bases are TGTGCCTGGGAGGCGGGGGAAGCCTATGGCTACACCTTC. Based on the CDR3 plus reference TRBV30 and TRBJ1-2, the full variable domain is SQTIHQWPATLVQPVGSPLSLECTVEGTSNPNLYWYRQAAGRGLQLLFYSVGIGQISSEVPQNLSASRPQDRQFILSSKKLLLSDSGFYLCAWEAGEAYGYTFGSGTRLTVV.

The V gene is TRBV13, the J gene TRBJ1-2; D call uncertain. This CDR3 spans 14 amino acids. Germline values: CDR1 PRHDT, CDR2 FYEKMQ (reference sequence). Trimming cost V 1 base and J 6 bases, with 12 bases left between them. This chain's CDR3 is CASSLAVVGDGYTF. CDR3 sequence (DNA): TGTGCCAGCAGCTTAGCGGTAGTGGGAGATGGCTACACCTTC.

This chain connects TRBV29-1 to TRBJ2-5; possible D gene TRBD2, 6 bases. The CDR3 consists of 15 residues. Germline CDR1 is SQVTM and CDR2 is ANQGSEA. The V end was cut by 7 bases, the J end by 2 bases, with 20 bases between. CDR3 nucleotide sequence: TGCAGCGCCCCCAGGTTCGCGGAGGGGCAAGAGACCCAGTACTTC. The encoded protein is CSAPRFAEGQETQYF.

The chain couples TRBV10-3 to TRBJ2-1; 12 bases agree with TRBD2. Germline CDR1 reads ENHRY; CDR2 reads SYGVKD. With 10 bases clipped from V and 5 bases from J, the junction kept 6 bases outside the gene matches. This CDR3 region has 14 residues. The CDR3 DNA is TGTGCCAGCACGGGACTAGCGGGCCACAATGAGCAGTTCTTC. It is translated as CASTGLAGHNEQFF.

The CDR3 DNA follows: TGTGCCAGCTCACCAGAGATCGGAAACACCATATATTTT. It is translated as CASSPEIGNTIYF. The chain is built from TRBV18 and TRBJ1-3, with D hard to call. In germline, CDR1 is KGHSH, CDR2 LQKENI. The CDR3 covers 13 residues. With 2 bases removed from V and 4 bases from J, the gap between germline ends came to 6 bases.

V usage is TRBV5-1 and J usage is TRBJ1-1; TRBD1 aligns across 7 bases. In germline, CDR1 is SGHRS, CDR2 YFSETQ. This CDR3 has 15 amino acids. V shed 4 bases, J shed 3 bases, and the junction held 9 bases outside the gene matches. The CDR3 nucleotides are TGCGCCAGCAGCATGACAGGGACTAGTGACACTGAAGCTTTCTTT. This encodes CASSMTGTSDTEAFF.

The gene calls are TRBV27 and TRBJ2-5; unclear D gene. This CDR3 is 15 amino acids long. Germline CDR1 MNHEY, CDR2 SMNVEV (reference sequence). V dropped 7 bases and J dropped 3 bases, with 18 bases sitting between them. The CDR3 DNA is TGTGCCAGCAAGGTCCGTTCGGGTCGGGAAGAGACCCAGTACTTC. Translating gives CASKVRSGREETQYF.

CDR3 residues: CASGQGRYEQYF. The CDR3 bases are TGTGCCTCCGGACAGGGAAGGTACGAGCAGTACTTC. V usage is TRBV30 and J usage is TRBJ2-7, with 8 bases matching TRBD1. J gave up 4 bases and V 7 bases, and 6 bases lay outside the gene matches. CDR3 length: 12 residues. Germline loops: CDR1 GTSNPN, CDR2 SVGIG (reference sequence).

The rearrangement joins TRBV7-6 to TRBJ1-2; no clear D. Between the trimmed V and J ends, which lost 5 bases and 6 bases, there was a span of 16 bases. From germline, CDR1 is SGHVS and CDR2 FNYEAQ. The CDR3 is 14 residues long. The CDR3 DNA is TGTGCCAGCAGCCCCGGGTCCCACTCCCATGGCTACACCTTC. Its protein product is CASSPGSHSHGYTF.

With respect to this clone: At one of its ends the junction is not consistent with the germline gene, which may arise from a read error. This chain uses TRBV7-7 with TRBJ2-5; 12 bases line up with TRBD2. Per the germline V gene, CDR1 is SSHAT and CDR2 is FNYEAQ (reference sequence). The CDR3 has 17 residues. CDR3 sequence: CASSVASGGAIRETQYF. The CDR3 DNA follows: TGTGCTAGCAGCGTCGCTAGCGGGGGGGCCATTCGGGAGACCCAGTACTTC.

The gene calls are TRBV19 and TRBJ1-3, with D unresolved. CDR1 LNHDA and CDR2 SQIVND come from the germline V gene (reference sequence). Trimming removed 5 bases at V and 0 bases at J, with 11 bases between. This CDR3 region has 15 residues. CDR3 sequence reads: CASSDLQSSGNTIYF. The CDR3 DNA reads TGTGCCAGTAGTGACCTACAGAGCTCTGGAAACACCATATATTTT. Full variable domain (missing parts from reference TRBV19 and TRBJ1-3): DGGITQSPKYLFRKEGQNVTLSCEQNLNHDAMYWYRQDPGQGLRLIYYSQIVNDFQKGDIAEGYSVSREKKESFPLTVTSAQKNPTAFYLCASSDLQSSGNTIYFGEGSWLTVV.

This sequence joins TRBV28 and TRBJ2-1; 7 bases are a match to TRBD2. V dropped 8 bases and J dropped 14; count of bases not matched to a gene: 9. Per germline, CDR1 MDHEN and CDR2 SYDVKM. The CDR3 has 11 residues. CDR3 loop: CASSARDYKFF. CDR3 sequence (DNA): TGTGCCAGCTCAGCCCGGGACTATAAGTTCTTC.

The chain employs TRBV27 and TRBJ1-6, with a tentative D call TRBD1 (6 bases). Between the trimmed V and J ends, which lost 5 bases and 11 bases, there was a span of 16 bases. This CDR3 is 14 amino acids long. CDR1 MNHEY and CDR2 SMNVEV come from the germline V gene (reference sequence). The CDR3 DNA follows: TGTGCCAGCAGTGTCGGGACACCCAGGGCACCCCTCCACTTT. Protein product: CASSVGTPRAPLHF.

The chain links TRBV23-1 to TRBJ2-1; TRBD2 matches at 8 bases. TRBV23-1 is identified as an open reading frame with a role that is uncertain. V lost 3 bases, J lost 10 bases, and 11 bases stayed unmatched. CDR3 length: 15 residues. Written as DNA, the CDR3 is TGCGCCAGCAGTCATTACCGGGGGGGGACCGAAGAGCAGTTCTTC. Residues: CASSHYRGGTEEQFF.

The V and J genes are TRBV15 and TRBJ2-7, with D possibly matching TRBD2 (6 bases). Germline V CDR1 and CDR2: LNHNV, YYDKDF (reference sequence). CDR3 length: 15 amino acids. V lost 0 bases and J 4 bases, leaving 13 bases between the germline ends. The CDR3, as DNA: TGTGCCACCAGCAGAGAGGTGTCAGGGACTTACGAGCAGTACTTC. It codes for CATSREVSGTYEQYF.

The chain links TRBV30 to TRBJ1-2; 8 bases align to TRBD1. The CDR3 loop spans 12 amino acids. V was pared by 5 bases and J by 4 bases, with 3 bases of the junction left unmatched. The germline V gene encodes CDR1 GTSNPN and CDR2 SVGIG (reference sequence). The CDR3 protein is CAWEGQVYGYTF. The CDR3 DNA reads TGTGCCTGGGAGGGACAGGTCTATGGCTACACCTTC.

This clone showed up just once. The chain carries TRBV10-3 and TRBJ2-7, with a tentative D call TRBD2 (5 bases). CDR1 is ENHRY and CDR2 is SYGVKD in the germline V gene. The CDR3 loop spans 13 amino acids. V lost 5 bases, J lost 3 bases, and 11 bases lay in between. The CDR3 nucleotides are TGTGCCATCAGTACCGGGATCCGCTACGAGCAGTACTTC. Its translation is CAISTGIRYEQYF.

This clone was observed a single time. V gene TRBV6-5 combines with J gene TRBJ2-1; the match to TRBD1 covers 9 bases. The trim removed 6 bases at V and 1 base at J, leaving 4 bases unmatched. The CDR3 totals 15 residues. Germline CDR1 and CDR2: MNHEY and SVGAGI. In nucleotides, the CDR3 is TGTGCCAGCAGAGTGACAGGGGGTTCCTACAATGAGCAGTTCTTC. This gives the protein CASRVTGGSYNEQFF.